This T cell receptor (beta chain) was found in a study of naive and memory T cell subsets. The length of the CDR3 is 16 residues. The V gene's germline CDR1 is SGHTS and CDR2 YDEGEE. This clonotype turned up a few times. At one boundary the junction diverges from the germline segment, which might be a read error. This sample's treatment: skin biopsy from PPD injection site in Mantoux-positive individual. Input was about 1 to 1,100 ng of DNase-treated total RNA without cell sorting. Reverse transcription of blood and skin TCR RNA was primed at alpha and beta constant regions. From the UMI-ligation and nested PCR reads, TCRdb called clonotypes with MiXCR, one entry per CDR3 protein. In the table there are about 18,000 distinct CDR3 sequences, 9.5% of which are singletons.

The TCR comes from an adult in good health. The rearrangement uses TRBV5-8 and TRBJ2-7, with 11 bases that match TRBD1. The sequences come from skin, collected from a tuberculin skin test site. In DNA form, the CDR3 reads TGTGTCAGCAGCTTGGGACAGGGGGTGCAAGGCTACGAGCAGTACTTC. This gives the protein CVSSLGQGVQGYEQYF.